These T cell receptor beta chains were read from a single sample in a study of blood T cell repertoires in COVID-19. The protocol was immunoSEQ multiplex PCR, while the TCRdb copy is restricted to in-frame clones and leaves out a portion. The sample yields under 300,000 clones, around 90% seen once. Sequencing was done on a sample of PBMCs or T cells enriched from blood (not recorded which). The receptor set was obtained from a woman aged 45-65 years who had recovered from COVID-19. The CDR3 runs from the conserved cysteine through the conserved F or W. D genes are given only for firm matches. Size tells how often a clone was seen (once, few, many) or the class of an expanded clone, and some rows leave it out.

j_call d_call clone_size v_call cdr3_nt cdr3_aa
TRBJ2-7 TRBD1 once TRBV5-8 TGTGCCAGCACCATGACAGGGCTTGAGCAGTACTTC CASTMTGLEQYF
TRBJ1-6 TRBD1 . TRBV28 TGTGCCAGCAGCTACCTACAGGGGGTGAGTTCACCCCTCCACTTT CASSYLQGVSSPLHF
TRBJ1-3 . . TRBV18 TGTGCCAGCTCACCACGGACGGACTCCTCTGGAAACACCATATATTTT CASSPRTDSSGNTIYF
TRBJ1-5 TRBD1 . TRBV28 TGTGCCAGCAGACCCGGGACAGGGAGGAGTCAGCCCCAGCATTTT CASRPGTGRSQPQHF
TRBJ2-1 TRBD2 . TRBV6-5 TGTGCCAGCAGTTACTACCTAGCGGACAATGAGCAGTTCTTC CASSYYLADNEQFF
TRBJ2-5 . . TRBV5-1 TGCGCCAGCAGCGGTGTGGAGGGTGAGACCCAGTACTTC CASSGVEGETQYF
TRBJ2-7 TRBD1 . TRBV19 TGTGCCACGACGGGACAGGGGGCCGGCGAGCAGTACTTC CATTGQGAGEQYF
TRBJ1-2 TRBD1 . TRBV19 TGTGCCAGTAACCCAGACAGGGGAGTTTCCTATGGCTACACCTTC CASNPDRGVSYGYTF
TRBJ2-2 TRBD2 . TRBV19 TGTGCCAGTACTCTGGGGCGGGAGGCGAACACCGGGGAGCTGTTTTTT CASTLGREANTGELFF
TRBJ2-7 . . TRBV6-5 TGTGCCAGCAGTCCTGACTCGGGTGCGCAGTACTTC CASSPDSGAQYF
TRBJ2-3 TRBD2 . TRBV28 TGTGCCAGCAGTTTATGGCTAGCGGGAACTGATACGCAGTATTTT CASSLWLAGTDTQYF
TRBJ2-1 TRBD2 . TRBV27 TGTGCCAGCAGTCCAACTAGCGGGAGCTCCTACAATGAGCAGTTCTTC CASSPTSGSSYNEQFF
TRBJ1-3 . . TRBV19 TGTGCCAGTAGTATCCTAAAGAACTTCGCAGGAAACACCATATATTTT CASSILKNFAGNTIYF
TRBJ2-2 TRBD2 once TRBV7-2 TGTGCCAGCAGCTTATTCAGGACTAGAAACACCGGGGAGCTGTTTTTT CASSLFRTRNTGELFF
TRBJ2-7 TRBD2 . TRBV7-8 TGTGCCAGCAGCCCGACTCGGCGGGAGGGCCACCACGAGCAGTACTTC CASSPTRREGHHEQYF
TRBJ1-4 . . TRBV6-1 TGTGCCAGCAGTGAAGCATTTTCGGGGAATGAAAAACTGTTTTTT CASSEAFSGNEKLFF
TRBJ1-5 TRBD1 . TRBV4-3 TGCGCCAGCAGCCCGGGACAGGGCGGGCAGCCCCAGCATTTT CASSPGQGGQPQHF
TRBJ2-7 TRBD2 . TRBV6-4 TGTGCCAGCAGTGCTGTAGCGGGCTACGAGCAGTACTTC CASSAVAGYEQYF
TRBJ1-5 TRBD1 . TRBV28 TGTGCCAGCAGTTTATTTCAGAGAGGGGGCGGTTATCAGCCCCAGCATTTT CASSLFQRGGGYQPQHF
TRBJ1-2 TRBD1 . TRBV29-1 TGCAGCGTGCACAGGGGGCAGGACTATGGCTACACCTTC CSVHRGQDYGYTF
TRBJ1-2 . . TRBV7-2 TGTGCCAGCAGCTTAGTTCGGGGAATGGAGTATGGCTACACCTTC CASSLVRGMEYGYTF
TRBJ2-3 TRBD2 . TRBV28 TGTGCCAGCCTCGGGAGGGAAGGAGCAGATACGCAGTATTTT CASLGREGADTQYF
TRBJ2-7 . . TRBV2 TGTGCCAGCAGTGAAAGGGGGACGGTACGGGAGCAGTACTTC CASSERGTVREQYF
TRBJ2-3 TRBD2 . TRBV6-1 TGTGCCAGCAGTGAATTCCTTGCGGGAGTAGACGCAGATACGCAGTATTTT CASSEFLAGVDADTQYF
TRBJ2-7 TRBD1 . TRBV29-1 TGCAGCGTGACCTTCCCAGGACAGGGGATCGCCGAGCAGTACTTC CSVTFPGQGIAEQYF
TRBJ2-1 TRBD2 . TRBV5-5 TGTGCCAGCAGCTCGACGGGACTAGCGGGAGCTGAGCAGTTCTTC CASSSTGLAGAEQFF
TRBJ1-1 . . TRBV7-2 TGTGCCAGCAGCTTGCAGGGGTTGAACACTGAAGCTTTCTTT CASSLQGLNTEAFF
TRBJ1-5 . . TRBV25-1 TGTGCCAGCGGGAGGGCAGGAGAGGTATTGCCCCAGCATTTT CASGRAGEVLPQHF
TRBJ1-4 TRBD1 . TRBV19 TGTGCCAGTAGCCTCGGACAGGCGAGTAAGGAAAAACTGTTTTTT CASSLGQASKEKLFF
TRBJ2-5 . . TRBV5-1 TGCGCCAGCAGCTTGGACACGACGACTCTTGGGACCCAGTACTTC CASSLDTTTLGTQYF
TRBJ2-7 TRBD1 . TRBV28 TGTGCCAGCAACTGGGGACAGGGAGGCGAGCAGTACTTC CASNWGQGGEQYF
TRBJ1-6 . . TRBV18 TGTGCCAGCTCACTCACGACCCAGCGGGAGAATTCACCCCTCCACTTT CASSLTTQRENSPLHF
TRBJ1-1 TRBD1 . TRBV28 TGTGCCAGCAGTCGGGACAGGGTAGGGGAAGCTTTCTTT CASSRDRVGEAFF
TRBJ1-2 . few TRBV6-5 TGTGCCAGCAGACGCGAAGAGAACGGGTACTATGGCTACACCTTC CASRREENGYYGYTF
TRBJ1-6 . . TRBV7-3 TGTGCCAGCAGCTTAAGACCCGGGGAAAATTCACCCCTCCACTTT CASSLRPGENSPLHF
TRBJ2-1 . . TRBV1 TGCACCAGCCTATGGGCGGGTAGCTCCTACAATGAGCAGTTCTTC CTSLWAGSSYNEQFF
TRBJ2-5 . . TRBV19 TGTGCCAGTAGAAGGGGACAAGAGACCCAGTACTTC CASRRGQETQYF
TRBJ1-1 . . TRBV7-8 TGTGCCAGCAGCTTAGCGCTTGGGGAGGTAACTGAAGCTTTCTTT CASSLALGEVTEAFF
TRBJ1-4 . few TRBV28 TGTGCCAGCAGTTTCCCCCTACATGAAAAACTGTTTTTT CASSFPLHEKLFF
TRBJ1-5 . . TRBV6-2/TRBV6-3 TGTGCCAGCAGCCCCGAGCAGGGAACTAAGCAGCCCCAGCATTTT CASSPEQGTKQPQHF
TRBJ2-5 TRBD1 . TRBV6-2/TRBV6-3 TGTGCCAGCAGTTCGGGACAGATCCAAGAGACCCAGTACTTC CASSSGQIQETQYF
TRBJ2-2 TRBD2 . TRBV30 TGTGCCTGGAGAGAACTAGCGGCAAACACCGGGGAGCTGTTTTTT CAWRELAANTGELFF
TRBJ1-5 TRBD1 . TRBV3-1/TRBV3-2 TGTGCCAGCAGCCAAGGAGACAGGGAGTCTCAGCCCCAGCATTTT CASSQGDRESQPQHF
TRBJ1-1 TRBD1 . TRBV27 TGTGCCAGCAGTTCGATTGACCCGGGGACAGGGAAAGCTTTCTTT CASSSIDPGTGKAFF
TRBJ1-1 . few TRBV19 TGTGCCAGTAGTATGAGGCTAAAAGGGAACACTGAAGCTTTCTTT CASSMRLKGNTEAFF
TRBJ2-5 TRBD2 few TRBV30 TGTGCCTGGAGTGTAAAGAGCGGGAGCTCGGAGACCCAGTACTTC CAWSVKSGSSETQYF
TRBJ2-7 TRBD1 . TRBV15 TGTGCCACCAGCGCCGGGACAGCCACAGAGCAGTACTTC CATSAGTATEQYF
TRBJ2-7 TRBD2 . TRBV28 TGTGCCAGCACGTATAGACTAGCCGGGTACGAGCAGTACTTC CASTYRLAGYEQYF